Listed below are T cell receptor beta chains from one sample, sequenced in a study of T cells in localized non-small cell lung cancer. Sequencing was performed with immunoSEQ multiplex PCR; in TCRdb, only in-frame clones are kept and a portion is missing. The sample holds about 32,000 clones, approximately 86% seen once. Sequences were derived from peripheral blood mononuclear cells, sampled before any cancer treatment. The receptors here all came from a woman aged 35 to 70 with stage III lung adenocarcinoma. The CDR3 runs from the conserved cysteine through the conserved F or W. Expanded clones get a size class; other rows say once, few or many, or leave the size out.

>TRBV4-2|NA
CASSPGGAVYGYTF
>TRBV30|NA
CAWTVGTVNTEAFF
>TRBV7-2|once
CASSLDYQTDTQYF
>TRBV4-2|NA
CASSQEWGWNGNSYEQYF
>TRBV7-6|NA
CASSFLAGEQFF
>TRBV7-2|NA
CASSYIGLYEQYF
>TRBV5-4|NA
CASSLTGPWETQYF
>TRBV27|once
CASSEGTGGETQYF
>TRBV5-3|NA
CASSLDREETQYF
>TRBV6-5|NA
CASSSGQGYNEQFF
>TRBV7-2|few
CASSLGGVSYEQYF
>TRBV5-8|NA
CASSFTGAEAFF
>TRBV5-4|NA
CASSFEQGNTEAFF
>TRBV5-6|NA
CASSLTGPWETQYF
>TRBV19|NA
CASSIRGQDYGYTF
>TRBV5-1|NA
CASSLVASEKLFF
>TRBV5-5|NA
CASSQQSNEKLFF
>TRBV29-1|once
CSGDSGGTEAFF
>TRBV4-3|NA
CASSYGLAAYNEQFF
>TRBV7-3|once
CASSPRAGNYEQFF
>TRBV19|few
CASSNRDRGNTEAFF
>TRBV11-3|NA
CASSSGGWGTEAFF
>TRBV19|NA
CASSIQGSETQYF
>TRBV9|NA
CASSVGLSITTDTQYF
>TRBV27|NA
CASSLSRAFTGELFF
>TRBV9|NA
CASSPLAATYEQYF
>TRBV19|NA
CAAFSWVNTEAFF
>TRBV5-1|NA
CASSPGRPNEKLFF
>TRBV10-3|once
CAISADRAGGELFF
>TRBV12-5|NA
CASGPTGYNEQFF
>TRBV5-1|NA
CASSLAPESTDTQYF
>TRBV5-6|few
CASSISGTGNYGYTF
>TRBV10-1|NA
CASSLGVGQGNEQFF
>TRBV14|NA
CASSHGPTYGYTF
>TRBV7-9|NA
CASSFPGNTIYF
>TRBV6-4|NA
CASQAGDTDTQYF
>TRBV15|once
CATSRGLAGGLSTDTQYF
>TRBV5-1|once
CASSLEYRGNTEAFF
>TRBV9|NA
CASSTNPGTANTGELFF
>TRBV19|few
CASSISRDRNYGYTF
>TRBV6-5|NA
CASSSSAGQEGEEAFF
>TRBV19|NA
CASSIRPGVYEQYF
>TRBV27|NA
CASSFRGVTEAFF
>TRBV7-8|NA
CASSLGATRISYGYTF
>TRBV7-3|few
CASSLTGGWNTGELFF
>TRBV5-4|few
CASSPGQLESPLHF
>TRBV14|NA
CASSQVRENTGELFF
>TRBV5-4|large
CASSRRTSGTLEQYF
>TRBV5-1|NA
CASSKPGQMNTEAFF
>TRBV7-2|NA
CASSPHGHTQYF
>TRBV5-1|NA
CASSQTGTPNYGYTF
>TRBV5-5|NA
CASSDRGALPANYGYTF
>TRBV29-1|NA
CSVEGPLGGGRSSYNEQFF
>TRBV30|NA
CAWKRDLEQYF
>TRBV9|NA
CASSVTGNSYEQYF
>TRBV19|NA
CATTERDQDTQYF
>TRBV7-2|NA
CASSLVASGGAYEQYF
>TRBV7-6|NA
CASSQGLVVETQYF